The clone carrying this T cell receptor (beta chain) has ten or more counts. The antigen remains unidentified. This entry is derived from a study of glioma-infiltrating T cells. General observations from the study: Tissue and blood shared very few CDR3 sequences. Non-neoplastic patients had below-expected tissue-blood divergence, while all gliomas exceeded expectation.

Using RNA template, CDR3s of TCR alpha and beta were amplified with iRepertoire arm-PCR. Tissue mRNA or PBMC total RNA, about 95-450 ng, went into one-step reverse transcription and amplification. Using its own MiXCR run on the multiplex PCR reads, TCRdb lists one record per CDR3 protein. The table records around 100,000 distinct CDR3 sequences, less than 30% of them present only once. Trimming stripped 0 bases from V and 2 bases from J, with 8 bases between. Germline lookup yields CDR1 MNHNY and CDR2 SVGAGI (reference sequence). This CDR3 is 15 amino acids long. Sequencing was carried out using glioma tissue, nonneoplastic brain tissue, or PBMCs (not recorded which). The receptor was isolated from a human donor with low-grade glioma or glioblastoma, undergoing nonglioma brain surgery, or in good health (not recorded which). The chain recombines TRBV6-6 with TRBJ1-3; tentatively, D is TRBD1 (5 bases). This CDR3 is CASSYSPTAGNTIYF. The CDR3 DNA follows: TGTGCCAGCAGTTACTCCCCGACAGCTGGAAACACCATATATTTT.